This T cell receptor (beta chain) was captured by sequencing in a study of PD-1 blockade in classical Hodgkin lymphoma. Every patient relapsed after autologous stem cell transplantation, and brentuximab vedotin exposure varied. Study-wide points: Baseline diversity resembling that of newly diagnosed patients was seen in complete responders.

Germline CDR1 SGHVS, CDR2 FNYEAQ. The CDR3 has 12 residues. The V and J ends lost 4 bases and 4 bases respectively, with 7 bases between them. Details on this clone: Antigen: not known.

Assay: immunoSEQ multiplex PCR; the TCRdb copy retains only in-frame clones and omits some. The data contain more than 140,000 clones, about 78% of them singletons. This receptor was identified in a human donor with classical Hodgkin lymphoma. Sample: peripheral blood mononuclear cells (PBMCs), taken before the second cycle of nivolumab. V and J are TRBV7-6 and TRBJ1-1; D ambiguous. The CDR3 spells CASSSLGTEAFF. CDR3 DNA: TGTGCCAGCAGCTCCCTGGGCACTGAAGCTTTCTTT. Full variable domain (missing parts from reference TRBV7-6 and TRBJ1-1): GAGVSQSPRYKVTKRGQDVALRCDPISGHVSLYWYRQALGQGPEFLTYFNYEAQQDKSGLPNDRFSAERPEGSISTLTIQRTEQRDSAMYRCASSSLGTEAFFGQGTRLTVV.